This TCR beta chain was identified in a study of blood T cell repertoires in COVID-19. Study overall: Samples taken during acute and convalescent COVID-19 were collected in the United States, Italy and Spain. PBMCs, B-cell-depleted T cells, or T cells were the source of the cDNA or gDNA that made up the material.

The table lists this clone with a count of one. As originally analysed: Nucleated cell counts were estimated from reference gene primer amplification. Sequencing was performed with immunoSEQ multiplex PCR; in TCRdb, only in-frame clones are kept and a portion is missing. V, J and clone size are those of that table, while D and trimming were read from the DNA. The sample consists of around 130,000 clones, 82% of them appearing once. The clonotype comes from a woman between 65 and 79 years old with acute or convalescent COVID-19. The sequenced sample was peripheral blood.

The CDR3 nucleotides are TGTGCCACCAGCAGACCAACGGGACAAGCTAATTCACCCCTCCACTTT. Translated, it gives CATSRPTGQANSPLHF. V gene TRBV15 combines with J gene TRBJ1-6; D possibly corresponds to TRBD1 (6 bases). Germline CDR1 and CDR2: LNHNV and YYDKDF (reference sequence). V was clipped by 2 bases and J by 6 bases, with 14 bases between them. The CDR3 runs to 16 residues. The full variable domain, completed using reference TRBV15 and TRBJ1-6, is DAMVIQNPRYQVTQFGKPVTLSCSQTLNHNVMYWYQQKSSQAPKLLFHYYDKDFNNEADTPDNFQSRRPNTSFCFLDIRSPGLGDTAMYLCATSRPTGQANSPLHFGNGTRLTVT.